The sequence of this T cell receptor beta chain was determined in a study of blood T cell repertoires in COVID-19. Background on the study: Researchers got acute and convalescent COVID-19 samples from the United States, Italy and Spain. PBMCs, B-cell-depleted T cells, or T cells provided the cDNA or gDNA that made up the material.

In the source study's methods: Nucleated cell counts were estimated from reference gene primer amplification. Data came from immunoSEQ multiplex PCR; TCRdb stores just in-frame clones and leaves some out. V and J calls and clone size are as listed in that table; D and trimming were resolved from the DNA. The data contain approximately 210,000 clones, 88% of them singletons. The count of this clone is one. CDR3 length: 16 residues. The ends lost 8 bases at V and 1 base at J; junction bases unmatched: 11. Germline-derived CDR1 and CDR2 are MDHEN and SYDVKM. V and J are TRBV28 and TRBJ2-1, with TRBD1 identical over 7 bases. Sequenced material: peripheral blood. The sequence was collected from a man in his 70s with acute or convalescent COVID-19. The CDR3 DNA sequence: TGTGCCAGCTACCGAGGGGGCAGGCCTTCCTACAATGAGCAGTTCTTC. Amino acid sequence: CASYRGGRPSYNEQFF.